The entry below describes one T cell receptor beta chain. Repertoires were generated with immunoSEQ multiplex PCR, while TCRdb's copy carries only in-frame clones and drops some. Found here are 25,000 or so clones, 90% to 95% of them singletons; the top ten hold around 2%. This sample is part of a study of graft-versus-host responses after intestinal transplantation. This CDR3 has 16 residues. Looked up from germline, CDR1 is SGHAT and CDR2 is FQNNGV. Trimming removed 5 bases from V and 1 base from J; junction bases left unmatched: 11. The receptor was isolated from a human patient who received an intestinal transplant, so some T cells may come from the graft donor. The chain recombines TRBV11-2 with TRBJ2-7; 7 bases align to TRBD2. Here the sequenced sample was PBMCs, taken 39 to 40 days after intestinal transplant. CDR3: CASSQGRGSGSYEQYF. The DNA for the CDR3 is TGTGCCAGCAGCCAGGGACGCGGGAGTGGGTCCTACGAGCAGTACTTC.